In its sample, the clone carrying this T cell receptor (beta chain) was seen a few times. Its antigen remains unknown. This entry is derived from a study of CD8 T cells in ankylosing spondylitis. Study conclusions and caveats: Past research had described some motif variants in reactive arthritis synovial fluid and blood. Clones linked with disease were CD8+ and fairly uncommon in the peripheral blood. Characteristic, it appeared, of ankylosing spondylitis blood was a TCR beta motif of about eight highly homologous variants. Reported data indicate significant enrichment of disease-linked clones within matched ankylosing spondylitis synovial fluid.

It was by quantitative 5'-RACE with molecular barcodes that TCR beta libraries were made. TCRdb passed the 5' RACE reads through MiXCR, listing each CDR3 protein once. The table records more than 650,000 distinct CDR3 sequences, roughly 10% of them present only once. The length of the CDR3 is 14 residues. J lost 6 bases, V lost 2 bases, and 6 bases had no gene match. The germline V gene encodes CDR1 SGHAT and CDR2 FQNNGV. The rearrangement joins TRBV11-2 to TRBJ1-2; 7 bases agree with TRBD1. The sample was blood, either unsorted or a sorted T cell fraction (not recorded which). This clonotype originated in a male donor with ankylosing spondylitis. CDR3: CASSLSTGYHGYTF. CDR3 coding DNA: TGTGCCAGCAGCTTATCGACAGGGTATCATGGCTACACCTTC.